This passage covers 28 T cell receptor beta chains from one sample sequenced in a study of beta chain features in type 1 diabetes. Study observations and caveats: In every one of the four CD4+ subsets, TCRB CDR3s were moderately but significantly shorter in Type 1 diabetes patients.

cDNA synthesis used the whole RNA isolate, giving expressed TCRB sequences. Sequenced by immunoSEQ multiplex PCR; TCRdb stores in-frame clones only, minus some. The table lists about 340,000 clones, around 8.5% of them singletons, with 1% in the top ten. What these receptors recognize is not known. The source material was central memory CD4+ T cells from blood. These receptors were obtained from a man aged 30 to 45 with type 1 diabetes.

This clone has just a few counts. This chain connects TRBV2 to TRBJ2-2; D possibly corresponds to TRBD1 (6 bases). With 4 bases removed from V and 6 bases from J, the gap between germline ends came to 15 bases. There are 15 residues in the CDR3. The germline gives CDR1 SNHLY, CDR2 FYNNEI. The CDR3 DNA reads TGTGCCAGCAGTGTAAGCACAGGGAAAGCCGGGGAGCTGTTTTTT. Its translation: CASSVSTGKAGELFF.

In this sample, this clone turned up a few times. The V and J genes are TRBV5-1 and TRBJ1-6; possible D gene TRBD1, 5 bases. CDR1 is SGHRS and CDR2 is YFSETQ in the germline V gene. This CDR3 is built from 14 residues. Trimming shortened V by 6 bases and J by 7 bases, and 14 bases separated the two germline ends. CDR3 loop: CASTRGGENSPLHF. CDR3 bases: TGCGCCAGCACTCGGGGCGGGGAGAATTCACCCCTCCACTTT.

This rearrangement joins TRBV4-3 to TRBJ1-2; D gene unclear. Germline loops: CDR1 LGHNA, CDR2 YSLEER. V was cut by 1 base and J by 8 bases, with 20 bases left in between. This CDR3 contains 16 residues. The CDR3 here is CASSQARTRRFGGYTF. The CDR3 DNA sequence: TGCGCCAGCAGCCAAGCCAGGACCCGACGATTTGGAGGCTACACCTTC.

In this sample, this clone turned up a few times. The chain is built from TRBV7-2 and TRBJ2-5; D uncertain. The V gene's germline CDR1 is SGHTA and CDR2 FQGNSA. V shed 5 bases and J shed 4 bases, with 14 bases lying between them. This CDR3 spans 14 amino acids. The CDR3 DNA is TGTGCCAGCAGCCCGACCCTAGGAGCAGAGACCCAGTACTTC. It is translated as CASSPTLGAETQYF.

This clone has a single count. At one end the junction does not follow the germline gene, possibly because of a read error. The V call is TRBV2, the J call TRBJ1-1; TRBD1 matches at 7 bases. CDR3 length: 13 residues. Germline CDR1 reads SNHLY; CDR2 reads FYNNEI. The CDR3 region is CARRQGMNTEAFF. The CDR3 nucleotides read TGTGCCCGCAGACAGGGAATGAACACTGAAGCTTTCTTT.

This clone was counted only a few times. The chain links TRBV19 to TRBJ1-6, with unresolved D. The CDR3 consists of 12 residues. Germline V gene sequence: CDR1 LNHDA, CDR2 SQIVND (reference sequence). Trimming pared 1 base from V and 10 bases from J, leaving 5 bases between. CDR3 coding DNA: TGTGCCAGTAGTATAGGACCGTCACCCCTCCACTTT. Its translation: CASSIGPSPLHF.

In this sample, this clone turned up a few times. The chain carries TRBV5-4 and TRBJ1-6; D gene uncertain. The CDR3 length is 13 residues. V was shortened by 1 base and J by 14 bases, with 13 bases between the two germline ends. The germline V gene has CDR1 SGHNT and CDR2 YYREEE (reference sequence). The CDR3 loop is CASSLHSEVTLHF. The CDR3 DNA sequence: TGTGCCAGCAGCTTGCATTCTGAAGTGACCCTCCACTTT.

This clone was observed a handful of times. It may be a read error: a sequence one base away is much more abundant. Here the CDR3 reads CASSHYEQYF. The CDR3 DNA reads TGTGCCAGCAGCCACTACGAGCAGTACTTC. The V gene is TRBV6-6, the J gene TRBJ2-7; D is unclear. With 6 bases removed from V and 3 bases from J, the gap between germline ends came to 3 bases. Germline V CDR1 and CDR2: MNHNY, SVGAGI (reference sequence). The CDR3 contains 10 residues.

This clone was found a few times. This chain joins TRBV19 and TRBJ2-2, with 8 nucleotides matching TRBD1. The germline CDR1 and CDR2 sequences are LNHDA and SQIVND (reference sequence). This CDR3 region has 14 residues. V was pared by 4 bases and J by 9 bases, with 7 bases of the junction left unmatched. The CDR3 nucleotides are TGTGCCAGTAGTACCACAGGGGGAGCCTGGGAGCTGTTTTTT. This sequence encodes CASSTTGGAWELFF.

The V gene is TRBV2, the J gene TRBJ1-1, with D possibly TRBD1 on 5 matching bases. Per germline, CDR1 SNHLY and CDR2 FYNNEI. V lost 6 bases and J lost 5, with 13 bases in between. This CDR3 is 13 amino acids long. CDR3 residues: CASSGGTVTEAFF. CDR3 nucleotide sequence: TGTGCCAGCAGCGGCGGGACGGTAACTGAAGCTTTCTTT.

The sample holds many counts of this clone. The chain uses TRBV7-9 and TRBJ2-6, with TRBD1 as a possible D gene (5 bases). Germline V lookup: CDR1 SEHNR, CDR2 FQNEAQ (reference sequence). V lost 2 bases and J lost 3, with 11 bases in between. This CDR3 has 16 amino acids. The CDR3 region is CASSLSRQFGANVLTF. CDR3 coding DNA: TGTGCCAGCAGCTTAAGCCGACAGTTTGGGGCCAACGTCCTGACTTTC. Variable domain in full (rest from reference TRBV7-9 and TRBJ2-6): DTGVSQNPRHKITKRGQNVTFRCDPISEHNRLYWYRQTLGQGPEFLTYFQNEAQLEKSRLLSDRFSAERPKGSFSTLEIQRTEQGDSAMYLCASSLSRQFGANVLTFGAGSRLTVL.

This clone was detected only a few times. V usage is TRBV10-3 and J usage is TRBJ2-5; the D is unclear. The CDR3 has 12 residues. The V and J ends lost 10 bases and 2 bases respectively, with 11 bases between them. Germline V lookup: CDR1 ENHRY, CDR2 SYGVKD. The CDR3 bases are TGTGCCACCTTGGACGTTCAAGAGACCCAGTACTTC. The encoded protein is CATLDVQETQYF.

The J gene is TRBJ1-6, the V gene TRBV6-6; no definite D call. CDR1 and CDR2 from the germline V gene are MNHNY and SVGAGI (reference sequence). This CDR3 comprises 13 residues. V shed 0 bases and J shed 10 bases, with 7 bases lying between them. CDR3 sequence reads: CASSYSNQSPLHF. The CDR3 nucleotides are TGTGCCAGCAGTTACTCGAACCAGTCACCCCTCCACTTT.

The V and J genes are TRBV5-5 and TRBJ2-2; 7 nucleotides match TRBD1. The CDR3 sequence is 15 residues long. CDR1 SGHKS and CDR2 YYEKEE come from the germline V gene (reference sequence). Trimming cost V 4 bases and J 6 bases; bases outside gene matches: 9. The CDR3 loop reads CASSRGQHLSGELFF. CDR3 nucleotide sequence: TGTGCCAGCAGCAGGGGACAGCACTTGTCCGGGGAGCTGTTTTTT.

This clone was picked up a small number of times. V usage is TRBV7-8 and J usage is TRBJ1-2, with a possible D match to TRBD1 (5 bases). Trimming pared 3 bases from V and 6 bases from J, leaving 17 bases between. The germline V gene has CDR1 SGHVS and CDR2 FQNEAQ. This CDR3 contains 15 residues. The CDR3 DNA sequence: TGTGCCAGCAGCTTTCTAGGGACGGGAGGTCATGGCTACACCTTC. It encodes CASSFLGTGGHGYTF.

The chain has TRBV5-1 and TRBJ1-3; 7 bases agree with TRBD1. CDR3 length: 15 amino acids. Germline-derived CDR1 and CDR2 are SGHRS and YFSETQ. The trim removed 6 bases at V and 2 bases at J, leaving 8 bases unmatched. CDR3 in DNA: TGCGCCAGCACCCCTGGAGGGGGCACTGGAAACACCATATATTTT. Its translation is CASTPGGGTGNTIYF. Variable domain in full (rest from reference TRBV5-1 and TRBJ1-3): KAGVTQTPRYLIKTRGQQVTLSCSPISGHRSVSWYQQTPGQGLQFLFEYFSETQRNKGNFPGRFSGRQFSNSRSEMNVSTLELGDSALYLCASTPGGGTGNTIYFGEGSWLTVV.

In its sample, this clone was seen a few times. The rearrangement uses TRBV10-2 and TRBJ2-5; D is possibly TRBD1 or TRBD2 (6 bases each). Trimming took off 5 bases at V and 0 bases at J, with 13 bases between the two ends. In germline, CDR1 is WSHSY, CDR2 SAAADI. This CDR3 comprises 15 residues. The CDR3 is CASSMERGHQETQYF. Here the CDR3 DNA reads TGCGCCAGCAGTATGGAACGGGGGCACCAAGAGACCCAGTACTTC.

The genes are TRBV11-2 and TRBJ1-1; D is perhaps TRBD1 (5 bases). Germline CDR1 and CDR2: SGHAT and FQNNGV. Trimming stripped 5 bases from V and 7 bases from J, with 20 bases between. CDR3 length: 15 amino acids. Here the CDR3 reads CASSPRLGGGDEAFF. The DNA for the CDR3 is TGTGCCAGCAGCCCCAGACTCGGGGGAGGGGATGAAGCTTTCTTT. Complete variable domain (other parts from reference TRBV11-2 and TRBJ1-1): EAGVAQSPRYKIIEKRQSVAFWCNPISGHATLYWYQQILGQGPKLLIQFQNNGVVDDSQLPKDRFSAERLKGVDSTLKIQPAKLEDSAVYLCASSPRLGGGDEAFFGQGTRLTVV.

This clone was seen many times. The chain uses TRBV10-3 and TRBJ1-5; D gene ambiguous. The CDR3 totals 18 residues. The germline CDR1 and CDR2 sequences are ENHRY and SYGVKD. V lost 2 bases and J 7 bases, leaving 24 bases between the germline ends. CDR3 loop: CAISEQGGSSRSGQPQHF. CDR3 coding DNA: TGTGCCATCAGTGAGCAAGGCGGGAGTAGCAGGTCGGGGCAGCCCCAGCATTTT.

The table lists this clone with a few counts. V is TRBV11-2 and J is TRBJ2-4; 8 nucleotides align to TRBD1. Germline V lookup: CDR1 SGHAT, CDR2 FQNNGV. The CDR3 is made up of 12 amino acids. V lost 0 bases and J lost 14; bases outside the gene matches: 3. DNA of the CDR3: TGTGCCAGCAGCTTAGATGGGGGACAGGAGTACTTC. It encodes CASSLDGGQEYF.

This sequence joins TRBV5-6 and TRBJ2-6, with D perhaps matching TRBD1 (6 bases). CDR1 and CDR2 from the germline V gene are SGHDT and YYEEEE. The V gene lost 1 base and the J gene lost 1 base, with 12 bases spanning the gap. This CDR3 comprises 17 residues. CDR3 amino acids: CASSLRSQGSGANVLTF. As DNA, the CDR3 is TGTGCCAGCAGCTTGCGGTCGCAGGGGTCTGGGGCCAACGTCCTGACTTTC.

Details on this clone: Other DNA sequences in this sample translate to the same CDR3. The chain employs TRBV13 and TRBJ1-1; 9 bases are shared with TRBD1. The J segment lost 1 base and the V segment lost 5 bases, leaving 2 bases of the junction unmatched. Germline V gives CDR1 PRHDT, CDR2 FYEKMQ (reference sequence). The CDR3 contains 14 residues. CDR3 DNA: TGTGCCAGCAGCAGGGGACAGGGGAACACTGAAGCTTTCTTT. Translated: CASSRGQGNTEAFF.

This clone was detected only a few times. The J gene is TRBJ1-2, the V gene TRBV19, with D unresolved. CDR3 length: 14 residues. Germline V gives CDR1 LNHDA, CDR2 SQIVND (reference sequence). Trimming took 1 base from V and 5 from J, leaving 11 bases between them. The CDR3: CASSIVGAPYGYTF. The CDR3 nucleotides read TGTGCCAGTAGTATAGTGGGAGCTCCTTATGGCTACACCTTC.

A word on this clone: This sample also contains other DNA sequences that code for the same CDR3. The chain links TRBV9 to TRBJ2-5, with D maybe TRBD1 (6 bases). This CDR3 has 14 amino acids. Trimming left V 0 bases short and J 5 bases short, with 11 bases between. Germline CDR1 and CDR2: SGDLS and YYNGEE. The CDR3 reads CASSVGGGGETQYF. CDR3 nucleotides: TGTGCCAGCAGCGTAGGAGGGGGTGGGGAGACCCAGTACTTC. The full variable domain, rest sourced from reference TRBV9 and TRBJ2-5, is DSGVTQTPKHLITATGQRVTLRCSPRSGDLSVYWYQQSLDQGLQFLIQYYNGEERAKGNILERFSAQQFPDLHSELNLSSLELGDSALYFCASSVGGGGETQYFGPGTRLLVL.

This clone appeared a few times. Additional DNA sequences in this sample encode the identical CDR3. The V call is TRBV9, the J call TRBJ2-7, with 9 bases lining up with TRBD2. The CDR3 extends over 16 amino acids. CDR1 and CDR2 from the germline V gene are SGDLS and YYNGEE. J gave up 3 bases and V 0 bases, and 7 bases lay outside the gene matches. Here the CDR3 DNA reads TGTGCCAGCAGCGTAGGGGCTAGCGGGGAATACTACGAGCAGTACTTC. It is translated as CASSVGASGEYYEQYF.

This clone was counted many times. The CDR3 region has the DNA TGTGCCAGCAGTGAAGGACAGATTATGAACACTGAAGCTTTCTTT. Translated: CASSEGQIMNTEAFF. The chain couples TRBV27 to TRBJ1-1; the D gene is possibly TRBD1 (6 bases). This CDR3 region has 15 residues. The V gene's germline CDR1 is MNHEY and CDR2 SMNVEV (reference sequence). V lost 5 bases and J lost 0, with 13 bases in between.

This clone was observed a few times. The CDR3 spells CASSSWGQGTADTQYF. In DNA, the CDR3 is TGTGCCAGCAGCTCCTGGGGACAGGGGACGGCAGATACGCAGTATTTT. This chain uses TRBV5-6 with TRBJ2-3, with 10 bases identical to TRBD1. Germline-derived CDR1 and CDR2 are SGHDT and YYEEEE. The CDR3 consists of 16 residues. J was trimmed by 4 bases and V by 3 bases; bases with no gene match: 8. The whole variable domain, remainder taken from reference TRBV5-6 and TRBJ2-3, is DAGVTQSPTHLIKTRGQQVTLRCSPKSGHDTVSWYQQALGQGPQFIFQYYEEEERQRGNFPDRFSGHQFPNYSSELNVNALLLGDSALYLCASSSWGQGTADTQYFGPGTRLTVL.

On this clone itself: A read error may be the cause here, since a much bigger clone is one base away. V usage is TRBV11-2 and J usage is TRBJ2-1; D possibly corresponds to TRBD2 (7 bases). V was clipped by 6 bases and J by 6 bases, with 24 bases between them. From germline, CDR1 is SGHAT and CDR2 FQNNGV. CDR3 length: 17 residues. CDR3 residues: CASSPAGRGGGGNEQFF. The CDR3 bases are TGTGCCAGCAGTCCCGCGGGGAGGGGGGGCGGTGGCAATGAGCAGTTCTTC.